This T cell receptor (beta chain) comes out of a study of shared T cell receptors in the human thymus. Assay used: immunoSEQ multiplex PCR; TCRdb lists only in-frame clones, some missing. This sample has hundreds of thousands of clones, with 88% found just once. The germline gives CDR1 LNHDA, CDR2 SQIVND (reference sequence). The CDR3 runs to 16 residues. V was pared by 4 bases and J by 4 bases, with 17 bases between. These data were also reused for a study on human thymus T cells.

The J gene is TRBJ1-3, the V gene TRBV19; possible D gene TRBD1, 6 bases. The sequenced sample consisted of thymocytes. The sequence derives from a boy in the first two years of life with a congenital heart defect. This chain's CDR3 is CASSTTGRPSGNTIYF. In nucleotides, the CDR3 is TGTGCCAGTAGTACCACAGGGCGCCCTTCAGGAAACACCATATATTTT.